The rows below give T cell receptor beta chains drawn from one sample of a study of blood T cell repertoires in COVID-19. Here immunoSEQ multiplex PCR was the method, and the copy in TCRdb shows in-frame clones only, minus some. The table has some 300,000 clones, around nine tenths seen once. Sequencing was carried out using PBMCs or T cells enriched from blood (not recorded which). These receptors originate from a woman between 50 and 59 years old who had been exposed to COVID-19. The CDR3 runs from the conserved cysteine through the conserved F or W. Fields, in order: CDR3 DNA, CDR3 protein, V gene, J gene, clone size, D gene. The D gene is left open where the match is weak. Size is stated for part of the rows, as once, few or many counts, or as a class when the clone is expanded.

TGTGCCAGCAGTGGGCAGACTATTAACACTGAAGCTTTCTTT	CASSGQTINTEAFF	TRBV2	TRBJ1-1	-	-
TGTGCCACCAAACAGGGGGCTGCTGGAAACACCATATATTTT	CATKQGAAGNTIYF	TRBV6-5	TRBJ1-3	-	TRBD1
TGTGCCAGTAGTATGAGGGAAAATAATTCACCCCTCCACTTT	CASSMRENNSPLHF	TRBV19	TRBJ1-6	-	-
TGTGCCAGCAGTTCCTCCGGGACATCTTTTTACGAGCAGTACTTC	CASSSSGTSFYEQYF	TRBV6-5	TRBJ2-7	-	-
TGTGCCAGCAGCTTGGGCAGTAGCAATCAGCCCCAGCATTTT	CASSLGSSNQPQHF	TRBV5-5	TRBJ1-5	-	-
TGTGCCAGCAGTCTAAGGGGGGACAGGGGTTACGGCTACACCTTC	CASSLRGDRGYGYTF	TRBV2	TRBJ1-2	-	TRBD1
TGTGCCAGCAGCCCGGCCGGGAGTCGGTACGAGCAGTACTTC	CASSPAGSRYEQYF	TRBV27	TRBJ2-7	-	-
TGTGCCAGCAGCCGTCGGGACAGGGTAGGAGAGACCCAGTACTTC	CASSRRDRVGETQYF	TRBV7-8	TRBJ2-5	-	TRBD1
TGTGCCAGCAGTAGACTGGAGAACACCGGGGAGCTGTTTTTT	CASSRLENTGELFF	TRBV27	TRBJ2-2	-	-
TGTGCCAGCAGTGACTCGGGAGTGTATGGCTACACCTTC	CASSDSGVYGYTF	TRBV2	TRBJ1-2	-	-
TGTGCCAGCAGCTTAGTGGGGGGAATGAACACTGAAGCTTTCTTT	CASSLVGGMNTEAFF	TRBV7-9	TRBJ1-1	-	-
TGTGCCAGTAGTCGCAGGGAGGGTGGCTACACCTTC	CASSRREGGYTF	TRBV19	TRBJ1-2	-	-
TGTGCCAGCAGCTCAAGGACAGGGGTCGGCTACACCTTC	CASSSRTGVGYTF	TRBV5-4	TRBJ1-2	-	TRBD1
TGTGCCAGCAGTTACCGGACAGGAGGTAATGAGCAGTTCTTC	CASSYRTGGNEQFF	TRBV6-5	TRBJ2-1	-	TRBD1
TGTGCCAGCAGCCAATTACGAGGGGAGGCTAATCAGCCCCAGCATTTT	CASSQLRGEANQPQHF	TRBV16	TRBJ1-5	few	-
TGTGCCAGCAGAAGAGAGGGCAGGGGGCGCTTACATGGCTACACCTTC	CASRREGRGRLHGYTF	TRBV5-4	TRBJ1-2	-	TRBD1
TGTGCCAGCAGTTTATCTAGGCCGTGGGGGGGCGAGTTCTTT	CASSLSRPWGGEFF	TRBV27	TRBJ1-1	-	-
TGTGCCAGCAGCAGGACAGGGAACACTGAAGCTTTCTTT	CASSRTGNTEAFF	TRBV9	TRBJ1-1	-	TRBD1
TGTGCCAGCAGTCGTGGACTAGCGGGCGCCTACGAGCAGTACTTC	CASSRGLAGAYEQYF	TRBV27	TRBJ2-7	-	TRBD2
TGTGCCAGCAGCTTAGAAGCCCCTTCTGGAAACACCATATATTTT	CASSLEAPSGNTIYF	TRBV11-2	TRBJ1-3	once	-
TGTGCCATCAGTGAGACAGGGCCCGGTAGCGAGCAGTACTTC	CAISETGPGSEQYF	TRBV10-3	TRBJ2-7	-	-
TGTGCCAGCAGCGTGACAGGGTTGAGCAATCAGCCCCAGCATTTT	CASSVTGLSNQPQHF	TRBV7-9	TRBJ1-5	-	TRBD1
TGTGCCAGCAGTGACGTGCGGGGAACAGATACGCAGTATTTT	CASSDVRGTDTQYF	TRBV25-1	TRBJ2-3	-	-
TGCGCCAGCAGTGCGCCGGGACAGCTCACAGATACGCAGTATTTT	CASSAPGQLTDTQYF	TRBV5-1	TRBJ2-3	-	TRBD1
TGTGCCAGCAGCTTCGGTTCGACAGCAACTAATGAAAAACTGTTTTTT	CASSFGSTATNEKLFF	TRBV5-8	TRBJ1-4	-	-
TGTGCTAGCAGCCCCCTAGGAGGAGCTAACCAAGAGACCCAGTACTTC	CASSPLGGANQETQYF	TRBV7-7	TRBJ2-5	few	-
TGTGCCAGCAGCCCACGGGAGGCCATGATCTACAATGAGCAGTTCTTC	CASSPREAMIYNEQFF	TRBV7-2	TRBJ2-1	once	TRBD2
TGTGCCAGCAGTCGATACCTCCGGGATGCTTTCTTT	CASSRYLRDAFF	TRBV28	TRBJ1-1	-	-
TGTGCCAGCAGTGGTCCAGGGAATTACGAGCAGTACTTC	CASSGPGNYEQYF	TRBV2	TRBJ2-7	-	-
TGTGCCAGTAGTATGAATTACGGGGGGGCCCCAGATACGCAGTATTTT	CASSMNYGGAPDTQYF	TRBV19	TRBJ2-3	-	TRBD2
TGTGCCAGCAGCCCCGACGCAGGGGCCGGTCAGCCCCAGCATTTT	CASSPDAGAGQPQHF	TRBV2	TRBJ1-5	-	-
TGTGCCAGCAGCTTAAGGGGGAACACTGAAGCTTTCTTT	CASSLRGNTEAFF	TRBV7-8	TRBJ1-1	-	-
TGTGCCAGCAGCTCCGCGGTTGCAGATACGCAGTATTTT	CASSSAVADTQYF	TRBV7-9	TRBJ2-3	-	-
TGTGCCAGCAGTGTAGGGGGACCATACAATGAGCAGTTCTTC	CASSVGGPYNEQFF	TRBV6-4	TRBJ2-1	few	-
TGTGCCAGCAGCCCCCGGCCGGGTGGCACAGATACGCAGTATTTT	CASSPRPGGTDTQYF	TRBV7-6	TRBJ2-3	once	-
TGTGCCAGCAGCCCGGACCAGGGTCTTTCACCCCTCCACTTT	CASSPDQGLSPLHF	TRBV11-2	TRBJ1-6	-	-
TGTGCCAGCAGTTACGGGACAGGGGACACAGATACGCAGTATTTT	CASSYGTGDTDTQYF	TRBV6-6	TRBJ2-3	-	TRBD1
TGTGCCAGTAGTACCCGGGAGACGAGAGAGCAGTACTTC	CASSTRETREQYF	TRBV19	TRBJ2-7	-	-
TGTGCCAGCAGTTACCCGGGACTTGATTGCGAGCAGTACTTC	CASSYPGLDCEQYF	TRBV6-5	TRBJ2-7	-	-
TGTGCCAGCAGCCAAAGTTTATCCAGCTCCTACAATGAGCAGTTCTTC	CASSQSLSSSYNEQFF	TRBV3-1/TRBV3-2	TRBJ2-1	-	-
TGTGCCAGCAGCCGCAAACCCAGGGGACCTGGTGGGACCCAGTACTTC	CASSRKPRGPGGTQYF	TRBV5-6	TRBJ2-5	-	-
TGTGCCAGCGTCACGTGGGGGGGTTTGAACACTGAAGCTTTCTTT	CASVTWGGLNTEAFF	TRBV27	TRBJ1-1	-	-
TGCGCCAGCAGCTTAAGTGGTGCGGGGGGGCCCGAGCAGTACTTC	CASSLSGAGGPEQYF	TRBV5-1	TRBJ2-7	-	TRBD2
TGTGCCAGCAGTTTAGCAGGGGACACTGAAGCTTTCTTT	CASSLAGDTEAFF	TRBV12-3/TRBV12-4	TRBJ1-1	-	-
TGTGCCAGCTCACCGTCCGGGACAGACCACAATGAGCAGTTCTTC	CASSPSGTDHNEQFF	TRBV18	TRBJ2-1	-	TRBD1
TGCGCCAGCAGACCGGCGGGACAGGGGGCTTTCTGGGTATGTGAAAAACTGTTTTTT	CASRPAGQGAFWVCEKLFF	TRBV23-1	TRBJ1-4	-	TRBD1
TGCGCCAGCAGCCAAGAGACAGGGTACACCGGGGAGCTGTTTTTT	CASSQETGYTGELFF	TRBV4-1	TRBJ2-2	-	TRBD1
TGTGCCAGCAGAGATACCAGGGGGCGTAGCACCGGGGAGCTGTTTTTT	CASRDTRGRSTGELFF	TRBV2	TRBJ2-2	-	TRBD1
TGTGCCAGCAGTTTCGACAGGATGGCGAGCAATCAGCCCCAGCATTTT	CASSFDRMASNQPQHF	TRBV28	TRBJ1-5	-	-
TGTGCCAGTAGTAACAGGGGGACCTCTGGAAACACCATATATTTT	CASSNRGTSGNTIYF	TRBV19	TRBJ1-3	-	TRBD1